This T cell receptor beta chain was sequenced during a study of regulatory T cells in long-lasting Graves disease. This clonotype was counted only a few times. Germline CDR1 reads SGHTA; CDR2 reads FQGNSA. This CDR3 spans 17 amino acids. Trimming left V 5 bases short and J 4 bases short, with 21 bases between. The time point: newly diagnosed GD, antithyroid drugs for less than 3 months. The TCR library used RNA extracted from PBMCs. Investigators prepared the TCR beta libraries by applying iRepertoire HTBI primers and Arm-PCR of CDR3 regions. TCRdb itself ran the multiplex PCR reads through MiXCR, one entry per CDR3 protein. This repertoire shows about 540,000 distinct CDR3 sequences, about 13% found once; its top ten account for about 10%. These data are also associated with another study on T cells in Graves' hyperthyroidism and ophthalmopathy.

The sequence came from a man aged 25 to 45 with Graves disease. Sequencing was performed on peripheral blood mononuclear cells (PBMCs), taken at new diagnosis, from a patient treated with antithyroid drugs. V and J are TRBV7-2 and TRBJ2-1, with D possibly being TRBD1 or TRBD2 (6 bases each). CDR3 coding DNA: TGTGCCAGCAGCCCCAGGGGTAGCGGAGACACATACAATGAGCAGTTCTTC. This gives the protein CASSPRGSGDTYNEQFF.